This T cell receptor (beta chain) was sequenced in a study of human T cells and chemical hapten exposure. Study background: Diphenylcyclopropenone, dosed weekly to the scalp, was given to patients throughout the approximately 23-week study.

Of note for this clonotype: Its antigen is currently unknown.

Via MiXCR, TCRdb re-called the RACE reads, giving one row per CDR3 protein. The sample holds approximately 90,000 distinct CDR3 sequences, 8% to 13% seen once. Time point defined: patch test 2, 6 weeks after DPC sensitization. As for treatment: therapeutic diphenylcyclopropenone sensitization with weekly scalp DPC. Findings and limits, study-wide: Relative to control repertoires, expanded TCRs gave rise to significantly more large CDR3 similarity clusters.

This receptor was obtained from a man in his forties or fifties with alopecia areata. Some clones in this sample may be carry-over from other donors' samples. This specimen was whole blood, taken in connection with sensitization to the hapten diphenylcyclopropenone (DPC).

The CDR3 loop is CASSYSSGSYNEQFF. The CDR3 region has the DNA TGTGCCAGCAGTTACTCTAGCGGGAGTTACAATGAGCAGTTCTTC. The chain recombines TRBV6-6 with TRBJ2-1; 9 bases fit TRBD2. V lost 0 bases, J lost 4 bases, and 1 base stayed unmatched. CDR1 is MNHNY and CDR2 is SVGAGI in the germline V gene (reference sequence). The CDR3 is 15 amino acids.